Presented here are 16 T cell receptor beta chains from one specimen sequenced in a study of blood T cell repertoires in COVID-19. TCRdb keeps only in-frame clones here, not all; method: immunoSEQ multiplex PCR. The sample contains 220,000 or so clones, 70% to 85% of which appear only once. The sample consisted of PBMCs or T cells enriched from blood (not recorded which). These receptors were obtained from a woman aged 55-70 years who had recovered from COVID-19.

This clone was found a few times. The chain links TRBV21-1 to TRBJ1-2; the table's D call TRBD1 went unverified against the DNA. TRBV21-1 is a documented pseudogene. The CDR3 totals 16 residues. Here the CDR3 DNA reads TGTGCCAGCAGCAAAGGGACAGGGGTTCGCCACTATGGCTACACCTTC. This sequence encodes CASSKGTGVRHYGYTF.

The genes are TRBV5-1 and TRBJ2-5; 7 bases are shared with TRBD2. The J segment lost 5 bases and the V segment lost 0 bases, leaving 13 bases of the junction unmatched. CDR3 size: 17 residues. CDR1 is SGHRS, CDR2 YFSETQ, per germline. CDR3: CASSLDGRGYGLETQYF. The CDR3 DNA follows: TGCGCCAGCAGCTTGGACGGGCGGGGGTACGGTTTGGAGACCCAGTACTTC.

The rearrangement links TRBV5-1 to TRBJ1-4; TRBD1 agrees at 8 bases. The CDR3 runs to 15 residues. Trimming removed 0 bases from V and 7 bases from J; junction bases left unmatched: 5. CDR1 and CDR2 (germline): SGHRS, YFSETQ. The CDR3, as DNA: TGCGCCAGCAGCTTGGGAGACAGGGGATCTGAAAAACTGTTTTTT. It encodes CASSLGDRGSEKLFF.

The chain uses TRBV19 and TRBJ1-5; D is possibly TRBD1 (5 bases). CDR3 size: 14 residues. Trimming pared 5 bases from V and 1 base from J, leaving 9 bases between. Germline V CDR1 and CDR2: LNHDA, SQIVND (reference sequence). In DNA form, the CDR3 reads TGTGCCAGTAGTTGGCAGGGAAGCAATCAGCCCCAGCATTTT. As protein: CASSWQGSNQPQHF.

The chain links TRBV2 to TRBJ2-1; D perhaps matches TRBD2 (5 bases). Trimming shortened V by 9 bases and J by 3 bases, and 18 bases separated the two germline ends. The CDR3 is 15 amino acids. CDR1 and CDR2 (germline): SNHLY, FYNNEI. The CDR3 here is CASSPSREGYNEQFF. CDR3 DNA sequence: TGTGCCAGTAGCCCTAGCAGAGAGGGCTACAATGAGCAGTTCTTC. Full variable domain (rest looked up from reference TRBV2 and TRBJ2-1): EPEVTQTPSHQVTQMGQEVILRCVPISNHLYFYWYRQILGQKVEFLVSFYNNEISEKSEIFDDQFSVERPDGSNFTLKIRSTKLEDSAMYFCASSPSREGYNEQFFGPGTRLTVL.

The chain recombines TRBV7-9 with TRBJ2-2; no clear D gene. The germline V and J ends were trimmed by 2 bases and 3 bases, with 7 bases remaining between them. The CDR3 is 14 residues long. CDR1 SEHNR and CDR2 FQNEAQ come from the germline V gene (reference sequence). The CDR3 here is CASSLTIHTGELFF. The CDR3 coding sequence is TGTGCCAGCAGCTTAACTATCCACACCGGGGAGCTGTTTTTT.

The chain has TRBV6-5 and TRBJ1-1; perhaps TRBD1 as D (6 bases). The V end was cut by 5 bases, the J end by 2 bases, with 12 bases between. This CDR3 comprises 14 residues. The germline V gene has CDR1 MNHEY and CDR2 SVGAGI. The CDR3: CASSLQGTNTEAFF. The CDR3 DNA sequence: TGTGCCAGCAGTCTACAGGGAACAAACACTGAAGCTTTCTTT.

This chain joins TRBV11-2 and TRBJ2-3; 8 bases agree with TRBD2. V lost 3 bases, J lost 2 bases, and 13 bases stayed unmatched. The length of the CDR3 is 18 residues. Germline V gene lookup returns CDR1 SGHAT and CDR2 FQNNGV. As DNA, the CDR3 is TGTGCCAGCAGCTTCGGGGGGGGGCAACCCGAGACCACAGATACGCAGTATTTT. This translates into CASSFGGGQPETTDTQYF.

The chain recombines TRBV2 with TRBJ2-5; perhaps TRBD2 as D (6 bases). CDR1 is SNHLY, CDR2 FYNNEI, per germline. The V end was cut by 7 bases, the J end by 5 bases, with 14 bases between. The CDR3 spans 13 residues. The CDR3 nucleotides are TGTGCCAGCAACCTAGCGTTTGTGGAGACCCAGTACTTC. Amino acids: CASNLAFVETQYF.

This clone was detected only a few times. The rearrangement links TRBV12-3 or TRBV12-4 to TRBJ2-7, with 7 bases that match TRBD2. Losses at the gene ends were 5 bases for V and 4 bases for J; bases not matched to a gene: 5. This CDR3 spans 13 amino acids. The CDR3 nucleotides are TGTGCCAGCAGTGCTAGCGGACCTTACGAGCAGTACTTC. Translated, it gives CASSASGPYEQYF.

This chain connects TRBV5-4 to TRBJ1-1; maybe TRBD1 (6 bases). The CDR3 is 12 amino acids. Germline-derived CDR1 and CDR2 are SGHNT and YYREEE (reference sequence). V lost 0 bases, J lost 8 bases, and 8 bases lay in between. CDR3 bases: TGTGCCAGCAGCTTGGTCCAGGGGGAAGCTTTCTTT. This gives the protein CASSLVQGEAFF. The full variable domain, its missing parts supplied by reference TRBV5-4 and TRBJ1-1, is ETGVTQSPTHLIKTRGQQVTLRCSSQSGHNTVSWYQQALGQGPQFIFQYYREEENGRGNFPPRFSGLQFPNYSSELNVNALELDDSALYLCASSLVQGEAFFGQGTRLTVV.

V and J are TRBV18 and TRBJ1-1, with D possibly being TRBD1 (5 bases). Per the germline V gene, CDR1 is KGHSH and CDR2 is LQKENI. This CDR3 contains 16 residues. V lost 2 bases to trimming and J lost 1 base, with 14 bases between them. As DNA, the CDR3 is TGTGCCAGCTCACCAAGGGGATCGGGGGAGAACACTGAAGCTTTCTTT. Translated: CASSPRGSGENTEAFF. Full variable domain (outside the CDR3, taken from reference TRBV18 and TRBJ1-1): NAGVMQNPRHLVRRRGQEARLRCSPMKGHSHVYWYRQLPEEGLKFMVYLQKENIIDESGMPKERFSAEFPKEGPSILRIQQVVRGDSAAYFCASSPRGSGENTEAFFGQGTRLTVV.

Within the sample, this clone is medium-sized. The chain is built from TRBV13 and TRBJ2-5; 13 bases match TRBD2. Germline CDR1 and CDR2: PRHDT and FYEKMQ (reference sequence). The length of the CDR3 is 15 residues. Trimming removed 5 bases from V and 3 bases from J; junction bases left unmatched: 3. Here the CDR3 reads CASSTSGRAKETQYF. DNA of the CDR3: TGTGCCAGCAGCACTAGCGGGAGGGCGAAAGAGACCCAGTACTTC.

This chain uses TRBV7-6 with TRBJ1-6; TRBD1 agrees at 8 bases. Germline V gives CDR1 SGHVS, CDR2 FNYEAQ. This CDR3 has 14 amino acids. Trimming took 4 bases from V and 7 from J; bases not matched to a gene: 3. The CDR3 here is CASSSWTGNSPLHF. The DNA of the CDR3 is TGTGCCAGCAGCTCCTGGACAGGGAATTCACCCCTCCACTTT.

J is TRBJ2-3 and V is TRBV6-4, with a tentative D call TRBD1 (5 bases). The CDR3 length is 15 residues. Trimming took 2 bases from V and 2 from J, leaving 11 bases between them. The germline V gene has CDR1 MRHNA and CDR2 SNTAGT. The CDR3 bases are TGTGCCAGCAGTGACCGCGACAGTCTCACAGATACGCAGTATTTT. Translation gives CASSDRDSLTDTQYF.

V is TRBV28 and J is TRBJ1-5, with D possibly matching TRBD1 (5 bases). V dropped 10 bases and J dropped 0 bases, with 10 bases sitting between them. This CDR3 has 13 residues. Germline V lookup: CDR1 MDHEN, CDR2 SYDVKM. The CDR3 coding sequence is TGTGCCACACGGGGGGATAGCAATCAGCCCCAGCATTTT. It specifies CATRGDSNQPQHF.